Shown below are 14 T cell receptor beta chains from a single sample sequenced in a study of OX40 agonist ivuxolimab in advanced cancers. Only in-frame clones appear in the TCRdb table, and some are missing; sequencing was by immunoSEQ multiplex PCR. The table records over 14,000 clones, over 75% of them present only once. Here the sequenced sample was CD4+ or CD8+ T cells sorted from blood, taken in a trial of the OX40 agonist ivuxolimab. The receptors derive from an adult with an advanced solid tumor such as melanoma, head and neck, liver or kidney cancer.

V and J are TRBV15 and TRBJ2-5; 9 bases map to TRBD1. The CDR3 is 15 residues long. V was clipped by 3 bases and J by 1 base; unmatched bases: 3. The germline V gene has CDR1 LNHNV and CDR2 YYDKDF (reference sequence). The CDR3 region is CATSSNRGLQETQYF. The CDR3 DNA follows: TGTGCCACCAGCAGCAACAGGGGGCTCCAAGAGACCCAGTACTTC.

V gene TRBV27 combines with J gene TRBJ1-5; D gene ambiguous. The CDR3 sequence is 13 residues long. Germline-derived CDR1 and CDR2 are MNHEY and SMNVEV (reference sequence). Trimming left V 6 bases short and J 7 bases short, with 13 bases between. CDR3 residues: CASSPAGLQPQHF. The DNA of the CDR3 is TGTGCCAGCAGCCCCGCGGGGTTGCAGCCCCAGCATTTT.

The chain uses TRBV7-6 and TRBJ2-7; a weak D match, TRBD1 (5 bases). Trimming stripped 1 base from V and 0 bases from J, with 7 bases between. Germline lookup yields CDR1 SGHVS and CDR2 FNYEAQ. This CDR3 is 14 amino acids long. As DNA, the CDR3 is TGTGCCAGCAGCTTAGTGCAGGGCTCCTACGAGCAGTACTTC. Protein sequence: CASSLVQGSYEQYF.

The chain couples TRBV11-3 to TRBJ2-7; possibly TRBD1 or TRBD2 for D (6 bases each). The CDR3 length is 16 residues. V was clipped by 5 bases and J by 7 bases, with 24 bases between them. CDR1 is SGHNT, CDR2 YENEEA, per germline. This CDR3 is CASSHPFTGARKEQYF. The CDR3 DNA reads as TGTGCCAGCAGCCATCCTTTTACGGGGGCGAGGAAGGAGCAGTACTTC.

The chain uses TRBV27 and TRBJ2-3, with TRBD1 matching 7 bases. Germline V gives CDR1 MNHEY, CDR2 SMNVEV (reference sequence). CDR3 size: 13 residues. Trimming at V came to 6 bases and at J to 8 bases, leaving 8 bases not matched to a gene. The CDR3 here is CASSPEGAATQYF. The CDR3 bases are TGTGCCAGCAGCCCAGAGGGGGCAGCTACGCAGTATTTT.

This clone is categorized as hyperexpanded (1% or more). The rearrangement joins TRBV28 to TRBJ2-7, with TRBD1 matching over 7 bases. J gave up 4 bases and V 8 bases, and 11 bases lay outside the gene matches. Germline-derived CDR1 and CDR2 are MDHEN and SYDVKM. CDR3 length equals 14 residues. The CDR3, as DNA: TGTGCCAGCGGACAAACAGGGGATTGGTACGAGCAGTACTTC. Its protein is CASGQTGDWYEQYF.

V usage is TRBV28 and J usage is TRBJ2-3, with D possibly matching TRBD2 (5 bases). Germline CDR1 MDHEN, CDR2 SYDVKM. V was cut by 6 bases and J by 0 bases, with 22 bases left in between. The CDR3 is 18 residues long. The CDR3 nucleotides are TGTGCCAGCAGCCTATCATTCGGGCTAGCAGAGAGCACAGATACGCAGTATTTT. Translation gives CASSLSFGLAESTDTQYF. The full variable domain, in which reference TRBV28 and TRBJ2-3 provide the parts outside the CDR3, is DVKVTQSSRYLVKRTGEKVFLECVQDMDHENMFWYRQDPGLGLRLIYFSYDVKMKEKGDIPEGYSVSREKKERFSLILESASTNQTSMYLCASSLSFGLAESTDTQYFGPGTRLTVL.

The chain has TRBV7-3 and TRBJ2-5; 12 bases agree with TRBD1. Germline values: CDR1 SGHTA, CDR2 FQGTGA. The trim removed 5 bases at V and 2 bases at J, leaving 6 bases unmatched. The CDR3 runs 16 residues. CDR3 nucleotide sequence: TGTGCCAGCAGCCCGGGACAGGGGGCAGGTCAAGAGACCCAGTACTTC. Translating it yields CASSPGQGAGQETQYF.

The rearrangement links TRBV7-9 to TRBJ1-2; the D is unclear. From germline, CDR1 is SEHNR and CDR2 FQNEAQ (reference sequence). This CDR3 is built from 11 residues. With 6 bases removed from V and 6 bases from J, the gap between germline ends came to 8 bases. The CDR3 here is CASSLGNGYTF. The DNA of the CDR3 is TGTGCCAGCAGTTTGGGAAATGGCTACACCTTC.

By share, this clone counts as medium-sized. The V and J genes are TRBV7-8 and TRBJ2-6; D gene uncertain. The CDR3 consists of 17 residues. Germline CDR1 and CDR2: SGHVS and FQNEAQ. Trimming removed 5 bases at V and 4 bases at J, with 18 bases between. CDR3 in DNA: TGTGCCAGCAGCACTACCCCAGAAGGCTTGGGGGCCAACGTCCTGACTTTC. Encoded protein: CASSTTPEGLGANVLTF. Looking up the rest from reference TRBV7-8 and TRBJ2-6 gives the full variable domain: GAGVSQSPRYKVAKRGQDVALRCDPISGHVSLFWYQQALGQGPEFLTYFQNEAQLDKSGLPSDRFFAERPEGSVSTLKIQRTQQEDSAVYLCASSTTPEGLGANVLTFGAGSRLTVL.

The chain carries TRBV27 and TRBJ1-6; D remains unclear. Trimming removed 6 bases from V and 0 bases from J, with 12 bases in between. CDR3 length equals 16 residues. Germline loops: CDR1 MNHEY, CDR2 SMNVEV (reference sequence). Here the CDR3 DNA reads TGTGCCAGCAGCGAATACGGCGACTCCTATAATTCACCCCTCCACTTT. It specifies CASSEYGDSYNSPLHF.

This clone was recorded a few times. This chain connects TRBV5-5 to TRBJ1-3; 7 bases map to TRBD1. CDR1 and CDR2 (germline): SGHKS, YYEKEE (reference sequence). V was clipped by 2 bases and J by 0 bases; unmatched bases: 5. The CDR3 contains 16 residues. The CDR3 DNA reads TGTGCCAGCAGCTTACCTGGACAGGCCTCTGGAAACACCATATATTTT. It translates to CASSLPGQASGNTIYF.

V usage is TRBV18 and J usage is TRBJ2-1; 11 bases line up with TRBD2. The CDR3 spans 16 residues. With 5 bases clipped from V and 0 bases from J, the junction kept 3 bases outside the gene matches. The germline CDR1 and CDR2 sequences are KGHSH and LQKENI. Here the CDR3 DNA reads TGTGCCAGCTCATCCACTAGCGGGAGCTCCTACAATGAGCAGTTCTTC. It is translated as CASSSTSGSSYNEQFF. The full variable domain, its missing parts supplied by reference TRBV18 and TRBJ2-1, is NAGVMQNPRHLVRRRGQEARLRCSPMKGHSHVYWYRQLPEEGLKFMVYLQKENIIDESGMPKERFSAEFPKEGPSILRIQQVVRGDSAAYFCASSSTSGSSYNEQFFGPGTRLTVL.

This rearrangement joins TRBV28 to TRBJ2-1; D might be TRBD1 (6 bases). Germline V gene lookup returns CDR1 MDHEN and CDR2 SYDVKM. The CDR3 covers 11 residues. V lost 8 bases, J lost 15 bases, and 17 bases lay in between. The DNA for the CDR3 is TGTGCCAGCTCCATGACAGGAGCTCTGTTCTTC. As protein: CASSMTGALFF.